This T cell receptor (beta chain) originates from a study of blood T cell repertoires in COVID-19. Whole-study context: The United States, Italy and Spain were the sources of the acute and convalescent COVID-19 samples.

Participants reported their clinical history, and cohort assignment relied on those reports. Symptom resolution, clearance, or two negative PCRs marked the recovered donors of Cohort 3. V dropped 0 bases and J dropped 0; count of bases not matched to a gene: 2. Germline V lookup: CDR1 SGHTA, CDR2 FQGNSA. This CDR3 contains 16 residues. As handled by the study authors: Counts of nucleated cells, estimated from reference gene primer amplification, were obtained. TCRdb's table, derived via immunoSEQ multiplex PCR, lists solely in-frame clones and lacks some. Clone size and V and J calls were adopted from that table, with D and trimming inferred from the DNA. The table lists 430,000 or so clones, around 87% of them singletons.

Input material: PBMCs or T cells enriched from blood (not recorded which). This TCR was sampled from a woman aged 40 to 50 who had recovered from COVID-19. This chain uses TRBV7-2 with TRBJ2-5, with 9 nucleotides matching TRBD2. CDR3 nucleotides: TGTGCCAGCAGCTTAGCCGCGGGAGGGTACCAAGAGACCCAGTACTTC. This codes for CASSLAAGGYQETQYF.